This T cell receptor beta chain was captured by sequencing in a study of response to subunit inactivated influenza vaccine. The germline V gene encodes CDR1 SNHLY and CDR2 FYNNEI. CDR3 length: 14 amino acids. Trimming stripped 7 bases from V and 1 base from J, with 10 bases between. The study, taken as a whole, reports: The authors suggested that few new T cells are recruited per seasonal influenza vaccination.

Concerning this clonotype: Its target is not known.

Each CDR3 protein is one row after TCRdb ran MiXCR on the RT-PCR reads. The table shows 860,000 or so distinct CDR3 sequences, with approximately 22% occurring only once. This TCR derives from a man in his forties or fifties who received an inactivated influenza vaccine. The input for sequencing was PBMCs from blood, taken 4 to 6 days after vaccination. V is TRBV2 and J is TRBJ2-2; D gene ambiguous. The CDR3: CASTKEMNTGELFF. CDR3 DNA: TGTGCCAGCACCAAAGAAATGAACACCGGGGAGCTGTTTTTT.